These T cell receptor beta chains were read from a single sample in a study of blood T cell repertoires in COVID-19. TCRdb's copy holds only in-frame clones and misses some; the assay was immunoSEQ multiplex PCR. Seen here are under 300,000 clones, 70% to 90% observed once, and the top ten hold around 13%. The sequencing input was peripheral blood. The source is a woman in her seventies with COVID-19, enrolled during active disease. CDR3s include the opening cysteine and the closing phenylalanine or tryptophan. D genes are given only for firm matches. Not all rows give a size; the values are once, few, many and, for expanded clones, a class.

cdr3_length: 13; d_call: -; clone_size: -; v_call: TRBV6-5; j_call: TRBJ1-1; cdr3_nt: TGTGCCAGCAGTCAGGGACAGAACACTGAAGCTTTCTTT; cdr3_aa: CASSQGQNTEAFF
cdr3_length: 15; d_call: TRBD1; clone_size: -; v_call: TRBV18; j_call: TRBJ1-1; cdr3_nt: TGTGCCAGCTCCCTAGGCAGGGGGCTAAGCACTGAAGCTTTCTTT; cdr3_aa: CASSLGRGLSTEAFF
cdr3_length: 13; d_call: -; clone_size: once; v_call: TRBV12-3/TRBV12-4; j_call: TRBJ2-3; cdr3_nt: TGTGCCAGCAGTTTATCCGAGACAGATACGCAGTATTTT; cdr3_aa: CASSLSETDTQYF
cdr3_length: 13; d_call: -; clone_size: -; v_call: TRBV7-2; j_call: TRBJ2-7; cdr3_nt: TGTGCCAGCAGCCTTCTTGGGGGCAGCGAGCAGTACTTC; cdr3_aa: CASSLLGGSEQYF
cdr3_length: 15; d_call: TRBD1; clone_size: once; v_call: TRBV19; j_call: TRBJ2-5; cdr3_nt: TGTGCCAGTAGTTTTCGACAGGGGATCGGAGAGACCCAGTACTTC; cdr3_aa: CASSFRQGIGETQYF
cdr3_length: 15; d_call: TRBD1; clone_size: once; v_call: TRBV3-1/TRBV3-2; j_call: TRBJ1-1; cdr3_nt: TGTGCCAGCAGCCACGGACAGGGGGGAGGCACTGAAGCTTTCTTT; cdr3_aa: CASSHGQGGGTEAFF
cdr3_length: 14; d_call: -; clone_size: -; v_call: TRBV7-9; j_call: TRBJ2-5; cdr3_nt: TGTGCCAGCAGAACCTCAGGGGAAGGGGAGACCCAGTACTTC; cdr3_aa: CASRTSGEGETQYF
cdr3_length: 14; d_call: -; clone_size: -; v_call: TRBV9; j_call: TRBJ1-3; cdr3_nt: TGTGCCAGCAGCGTAGACAGGGCCGGAAACACCATATATTTT; cdr3_aa: CASSVDRAGNTIYF
cdr3_length: 16; d_call: -; clone_size: -; v_call: TRBV24-1; j_call: TRBJ2-1; cdr3_nt: TGTGCCACCAGTGACGCCTCAGGTCCCTCCTACAATGAGCAGTTCTTC; cdr3_aa: CATSDASGPSYNEQFF
cdr3_length: 14; d_call: TRBD2; clone_size: once; v_call: TRBV9; j_call: TRBJ2-7; cdr3_nt: TGTGCCAGCAGCGTTAGCGGGGGCTCCTACGAGCAGTACTTC; cdr3_aa: CASSVSGGSYEQYF
cdr3_length: 13; d_call: TRBD1; clone_size: -; v_call: TRBV12-3/TRBV12-4; j_call: TRBJ1-1; cdr3_nt: TGTGCCAGCAGTCAGGGGGTAGACACTGAAGCTTTCTTT; cdr3_aa: CASSQGVDTEAFF
cdr3_length: 11; d_call: -; clone_size: few; v_call: TRBV13; j_call: TRBJ2-3; cdr3_nt: TGTGCCAGCGGTACCGGGGATACGCAGTATTTT; cdr3_aa: CASGTGDTQYF
cdr3_length: 15; d_call: TRBD1; clone_size: few; v_call: TRBV19; j_call: TRBJ2-5; cdr3_nt: TGTGCCAGTAGCCCTGACAGGGGAGTCGGAGTTACCCAGTACTTC; cdr3_aa: CASSPDRGVGVTQYF
cdr3_length: 17; d_call: TRBD1; clone_size: -; v_call: TRBV18; j_call: TRBJ1-1; cdr3_nt: TGTGCCAGCTCATCATACTATGCCGGGACAGGGGGCACTGAAGCTTTCTTT; cdr3_aa: CASSSYYAGTGGTEAFF
cdr3_length: 12; d_call: -; clone_size: -; v_call: TRBV6-5; j_call: TRBJ1-2; cdr3_nt: TGTGCCAGCAGTTACGGTCCGGGGGGCTACACCTTC; cdr3_aa: CASSYGPGGYTF
cdr3_length: 14; d_call: -; clone_size: -; v_call: TRBV5-1; j_call: TRBJ1-1; cdr3_nt: TGCGCCAGCAGCTGGGCGGGAGCCAACACTGAAGCTTTCTTT; cdr3_aa: CASSWAGANTEAFF